The clone carrying this TCR beta chain came up a few times. It was with a sample-barcoded 5' primer and a J-beta primer mix that a second PCR of roughly 7 to 12 cycles was run. The authors tagged each cDNA molecule using a template-switch adaptor with 12 random nucleotides. Using its own MiXCR run on the 5' RACE reads, TCRdb lists one record per CDR3 protein. This table has some 1.5 million distinct CDR3 sequences, roughly 43% appearing once. This sample was taken from a study of blood T cells in healthy people across ages. Donor samples were obtained from healthy Caucasian individuals from Russia, aged about 6 to 100. The CDR3 has 15 residues. Germline CDR1 SGDLS, CDR2 YYNGEE. V was clipped by 4 bases and J by 6 bases; unmatched bases: 10.

The sample comprised blood. The rearrangement uses TRBV9 and TRBJ2-1, with TRBD2 matching 7 bases. This clonotype was obtained from a young woman in good health. DNA of the CDR3: TGTGCCAGCAGCCACGAGGGGAGGGTTTCCAATGAGCAGTTCTTC. Protein product: CASSHEGRVSNEQFF.